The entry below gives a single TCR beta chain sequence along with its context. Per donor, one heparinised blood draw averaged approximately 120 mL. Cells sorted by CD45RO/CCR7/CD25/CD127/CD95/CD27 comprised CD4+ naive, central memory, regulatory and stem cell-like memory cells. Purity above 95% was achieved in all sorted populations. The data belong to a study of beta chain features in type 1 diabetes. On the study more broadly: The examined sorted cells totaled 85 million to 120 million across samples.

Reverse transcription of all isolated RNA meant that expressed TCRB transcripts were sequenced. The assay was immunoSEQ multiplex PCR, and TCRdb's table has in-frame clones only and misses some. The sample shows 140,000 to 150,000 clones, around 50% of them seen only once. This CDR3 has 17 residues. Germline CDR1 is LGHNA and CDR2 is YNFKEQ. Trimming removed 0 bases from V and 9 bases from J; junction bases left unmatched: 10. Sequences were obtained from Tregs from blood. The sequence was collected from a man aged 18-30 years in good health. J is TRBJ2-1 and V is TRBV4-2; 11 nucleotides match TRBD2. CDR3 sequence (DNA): TGTGCCAGCAGCCAAGATCCCACTAGCGGGAGTATCGGTGAGCAGTTCTTC. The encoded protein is CASSQDPTSGSIGEQFF.